Below, 4 T cell receptor beta chains from the same sample are listed, as sequenced in a study of regulatory T cells in long-lasting Graves disease (dated by TCRdb to the early 2020s). Library preparation was by multiplex PCR. The instrument was an Illumina HiSeq 4000. CDR3 regions were amplified by Arm-PCR with iRepertoire HTBI primers to construct TCR beta libraries. TCRdb trimmed public reads at Q25 via fastp, called clones via MiXCR and kept in-frame beta chains. When rows share a CDR3 protein, they turn into one entry using the most common DNA and genes. The sample table contains some 460,000 distinct CDR3 sequences; only one count was recorded for roughly 17% of them. The ten largest clones capture 12% of the sample. The time point label, read with the paper, signifies: newly diagnosed GD, antithyroid drugs for less than 3 months. For both TCR sequencing and RNA sequencing, RNA was extracted from PBMCs using TRIzol.

These data also formed part of another study, on T cells in Graves' hyperthyroidism and ophthalmopathy.

This material consisted of peripheral blood mononuclear cells (PBMCs), taken at new diagnosis, from a patient treated with antithyroid drugs. These receptors originate from a middle-aged man with Graves disease. Donor details come from another sample of the same person, matched by shared clones.

In this sample, this clonotype turned up a few times. The chain links TRBV12-3 or TRBV12-4 to TRBJ1-6; D gene ambiguous. The CDR3 is made up of 17 amino acids. Trimming left V 0 bases short and J 5 bases short, with 14 bases between. CDR3 sequence (DNA): TGTGCCAGCAGTTTAGCGCTCTCAGGCCAAGATAATTCACCCCTCCACTTT. Residues: CASSLALSGQDNSPLHF.

The sample holds many counts of this clonotype. The V call is TRBV12-3 or TRBV12-4, the J call TRBJ2-1, with no clear D. Trimming left V 10 bases short and J 4 bases short, with 20 bases between. The CDR3 spans 15 residues. The CDR3 here is CATLSTASPYNEQFF. The CDR3 region has the DNA TGTGCCACCCTATCAACAGCTTCGCCTTACAATGAGCAGTTCTTC.

The rearrangement uses TRBV19 and TRBJ2-1; 9 bases are shared with TRBD1. The CDR3 sequence is 15 residues long. Germline loops: CDR1 LNHDA, CDR2 SQIVND (reference sequence). V lost 9 bases to trimming and J lost 8 bases; unmatched junction nucleotides: 14. The CDR3 DNA is TGTGCCAGCTCAACCGGGACAGGGTATTTCGATGAGCAGTTCTTC. It is translated as CASSTGTGYFDEQFF.

With respect to this clonotype: It may be a read error: a sequence one base away is much more abundant. CDR3 nucleotide sequence: TGTGCCAGCAGTTTTGACAGAAATAGCAATCAGCCCCAGCATTTT. This sequence encodes CASSFDRNSNQPQHF. The V gene is TRBV6-5, the J gene TRBJ1-5; tentatively, D is TRBD1 (5 bases). V gave up 4 bases and J gave up 0 bases, with 10 bases separating them. CDR1 and CDR2 (germline): MNHEY, SVGAGI. The CDR3 consists of 15 residues.